This T cell receptor (beta chain) was recorded in a study of T cell repertoires in cytomegalovirus infection. In the study overall: Researchers turned to recently identified HLA-C-restricted CMV epitopes as well as well-studied HLA-B-restricted ones. Notes on the study in general: Dominating the ex vivo response were TCR beta clonotypes that were CMV-specific and HLA-C-restricted.

Germline V gene sequence: CDR1 PRHDT, CDR2 FYEKMQ (reference sequence). V lost 5 bases to trimming and J lost 9 bases, with 20 bases between them. CDR3 length equals 15 residues. In regard to this clonotype: Its antigen is not identified.

TCRdb reprocessed the reads with MiXCR, giving one entry per CDR3 protein. The data contain roughly 920,000 distinct CDR3 sequences, approximately 33% of them singletons. The source material was cultured CD8+ T cells from PBMCs, sampled from culture after CMV antigen stimulation. The receptor was isolated from a human donor in good health (CMV status not recorded). Some clones in this sample may be carry-over from other donors' samples. The chain employs TRBV13 and TRBJ2-1; a weak D match, TRBD1 (5 bases). The CDR3 reads CASSDSLSPDSEQFF. CDR3 bases: TGTGCCAGCAGCGATAGCCTCAGTCCAGACAGTGAGCAGTTCTTC.